A single sample is the source of the 3 T cell receptor beta chains below, sequenced in a study of OX40 agonist ivuxolimab in advanced cancers. Method: immunoSEQ multiplex PCR; TCRdb's copy keeps in-frame clones and lacks some. The table includes fewer than 35,000 clones, about nine tenths detected once. Sample: CD4+ or CD8+ T cells sorted from blood, taken in a trial of the OX40 agonist ivuxolimab. These receptors were taken from an adult with an advanced solid tumor such as melanoma, head and neck, liver or kidney cancer.

The V gene is TRBV6-6, the J gene TRBJ2-3; a weak D match, TRBD1 (5 bases). This CDR3 has 14 residues. Trimming shortened V by 6 bases and J by 2 bases, and 12 bases separated the two germline ends. Germline V gene data show CDR1 as MNHNY and CDR2 as SVGAGI (reference sequence). The CDR3 reads CASRDLGVTDTQYF. The CDR3 region has the DNA TGTGCCAGCAGGGACCTAGGGGTCACAGATACGCAGTATTTT.

The chain carries TRBV29-1 and TRBJ1-2, with unresolved D. Germline CDR1 SQVTM, CDR2 ANQGSEA. CDR3 length equals 14 residues. V gave up 5 bases and J gave up 8 bases, with 21 bases separating them. The CDR3 coding sequence is TGCAGCGTTAGAATAGTGGAGGGCATATCGGGCTACACCTTC. Amino acid sequence: CSVRIVEGISGYTF.

The CDR3 nucleotides are TGTGCCTGGAGTCTGGCTAATGAAAAACTGTTTTTT. It specifies CAWSLANEKLFF. The rearrangement links TRBV30 to TRBJ1-4; D is undetermined. CDR1 is GTSNPN, CDR2 SVGIG, per germline (reference sequence). The ends were cut back, 2 bases at V and 3 bases at J, with 4 bases in the middle. This CDR3 region has 12 residues.